Listed here are 24 T cell receptor beta chains from one sample, sequenced in a study of T cell responses to AZD1222 COVID-19 vaccine. The method was immunoSEQ multiplex PCR; TCRdb's version includes in-frame clones alone and lacks a portion of them. The sample contains tens of thousands of clones, roughly 80% of which appear only once. The material sequenced was peripheral blood, taken on day 0 of AZD1222 vaccination. These TCRs come from an adult in good health.

The rearrangement links TRBV6-5 to TRBJ2-2, with TRBD1 as a possible D gene (6 bases). CDR1 is MNHEY and CDR2 is SVGAGI in the germline V gene. The V and J ends lost 8 bases and 7 bases respectively, with 17 bases between them. The CDR3 spans 14 residues. CDR3 in DNA: TGTGCCAGCGACGATAGGACAGCATACGGGGAGCTGTTTTTT. It translates to CASDDRTAYGELFF.

This chain connects TRBV27 to TRBJ1-5; 9 bases map to TRBD1. The CDR3 covers 14 residues. Losses at the gene ends were 3 bases for V and 4 bases for J; bases not matched to a gene: 1. The germline gives CDR1 MNHEY, CDR2 SMNVEV (reference sequence). DNA for the CDR3: TGTGCCAGCAGTTTTGGACAGGGGAATCAGCCCCAGCATTTT. Protein sequence: CASSFGQGNQPQHF.

The V and J genes are TRBV7-9 and TRBJ2-5, with D possibly matching TRBD2 (6 bases). Germline V CDR1 and CDR2: SEHNR, FQNEAQ (reference sequence). The CDR3 covers 12 residues. V lost 5 bases to trimming and J lost 7 bases, with 11 bases between them. CDR3 loop: CASSGMRGTQYF. Written as DNA, the CDR3 is TGTGCCAGCAGCGGCATGCGGGGGACCCAGTACTTC. Together with reference TRBV7-9 and TRBJ2-5, the CDR3 gives the full variable domain: DTGVSQNPRHKITKRGQNVTFRCDPISEHNRLYWYRQTLGQGPEFLTYFQNEAQLEKSRLLSDRFSAERPKGSFSTLEIQRTEQGDSAMYLCASSGMRGTQYFGPGTRLLVL.

In its sample, this clone was seen once. The J gene is TRBJ2-4, the V gene TRBV3-1 (or the pseudogene TRBV3-2), with D perhaps TRBD2 (6 bases). This CDR3 comprises 13 residues. Looked up from germline, CDR1 is LGHDT and CDR2 is YNNKEL (reference sequence). Trimming pared 5 bases from V and 5 bases from J, leaving 10 bases between. The CDR3 reads CASSVRGENIQYF. The CDR3 DNA reads as TGTGCCAGCAGCGTGCGGGGAGAAAACATTCAGTACTTC.

Written as DNA, the CDR3 is TGTGCCAGCAGCTTAGGGACTAGCGGGAGCACTCACAATGAGCAGTTCTTC. This gives the protein CASSLGTSGSTHNEQFF. V usage is TRBV7-6 and J usage is TRBJ2-1, with 13 bases lining up with TRBD2. With V trimmed by 1 base and J by 5 bases, 5 bases remained unmatched. The germline V gene has CDR1 SGHVS and CDR2 FNYEAQ. This CDR3 has 17 amino acids.

The rearrangement joins TRBV28 to TRBJ2-5; the D gene is possibly TRBD1 (6 bases). The germline CDR1 and CDR2 sequences are MDHEN and SYDVKM. Trimming cost V 3 bases and J 11 bases, with 16 bases left between them. The CDR3 loop spans 13 amino acids. The CDR3, as DNA: TGTGCCAGCAGTTTGGCAGGGGCCAACTCTCAGTACTTC. It translates to CASSLAGANSQYF.

The rearrangement links TRBV30 to TRBJ1-3; no clear D. Trimming removed 3 bases from V and 0 bases from J, with 6 bases in between. The CDR3 covers 13 residues. Germline loops: CDR1 GTSNPN, CDR2 SVGIG (reference sequence). The CDR3 DNA reads as TGTGCCTGGAGGGTTCGCTCTGGAAACACCATATATTTT. It encodes CAWRVRSGNTIYF. Together with reference TRBV30 and TRBJ1-3, the CDR3 gives the full variable domain: SQTIHQWPATLVQPVGSPLSLECTVEGTSNPNLYWYRQAAGRGLQLLFYSVGIGQISSEVPQNLSASRPQDRQFILSSKKLLLSDSGFYLCAWRVRSGNTIYFGEGSWLTVV.

The chain links TRBV10-1 to TRBJ2-2; no reliable D call. CDR1 is WNHNN and CDR2 is SYGVQD in the germline V gene (reference sequence). Trimming cost V 4 bases and J 0 bases, with 9 bases left between them. The CDR3 extends over 15 amino acids. The CDR3 DNA reads TGCGCCAGCAGTGCAGGACCTTCGAACACCGGGGAGCTGTTTTTT. Protein: CASSAGPSNTGELFF.

V is TRBV25-1 and J is TRBJ1-2; unclear D gene. The CDR3 loop spans 15 amino acids. Trimming took off 7 bases at V and 8 bases at J, with 23 bases between the two ends. Germline lookup yields CDR1 MGHDK and CDR2 SYGVNS. The DNA for the CDR3 is TGTGCCAGCAAAACACAACCAGGACCCGGTCCGGGCTACACCTTC. Protein product: CASKTQPGPGPGYTF.

On this clone itself: Additional DNA sequences in this sample encode the identical CDR3. The chain uses TRBV19 and TRBJ2-3; 7 positions match TRBD1. The CDR3 is made up of 15 amino acids. From germline, CDR1 is LNHDA and CDR2 SQIVND (reference sequence). Trimming took 1 base from V and 2 from J; bases not matched to a gene: 3. CDR3 DNA: TGTGCCAGTAGTATAGGGGACAGACCCACAGATACGCAGTATTTT. The encoded protein is CASSIGDRPTDTQYF.

This clone turned up a few times. The chain employs TRBV24-1 and TRBJ2-2; D is possibly TRBD1 (6 bases). The CDR3 has 17 residues. Per germline, CDR1 KGHDR and CDR2 SFDVKD. The V and J ends lost 3 bases and 4 bases respectively, with 17 bases between them. The CDR3 sequence is CATSDRGSSPGTGELFF. The DNA of the CDR3 is TGTGCCACCAGTGATAGGGGGAGTAGCCCGGGCACCGGGGAGCTGTTTTTT.

In DNA, the CDR3 is TGTGCCAGCGAGCGGGGGGAGGGAGGAAACACCATATATTTT. Its translation: CASERGEGGNTIYF. This sequence joins TRBV9 and TRBJ1-3; weak D call: TRBD1 (5 bases). Germline loops: CDR1 SGDLS, CDR2 YYNGEE. Trimming removed 7 bases from V and 4 bases from J, with 15 bases in between. The CDR3 totals 14 residues.

V is TRBV4-1 and J is TRBJ2-7, with 7 bases lining up with TRBD2. This CDR3 is 14 amino acids long. The germline gives CDR1 MGHRA, CDR2 YSYEKL. V shed 3 bases, J shed 5 bases, and the junction held 7 bases outside the gene matches. The CDR3 is CASSHSGNINEQYF. The CDR3 DNA is TGCGCCAGCAGCCACAGCGGGAACATCAACGAGCAGTACTTC.

J is TRBJ2-5 and V is TRBV11-2; a possible D gene is TRBD1 (6 bases). The CDR3 has 13 residues. CDR1 SGHAT and CDR2 FQNNGV come from the germline V gene. Trimming shortened V by 5 bases and J by 4 bases, and 11 bases separated the two germline ends. In DNA, the CDR3 is TGTGCCAGCAGCAACCGGGACACAGAGACCCAGTACTTC. The encoded protein is CASSNRDTETQYF.

The chain has TRBV6-1 and TRBJ2-5; a weak D match, TRBD2 (6 bases). V lost 3 bases, J lost 2 bases, and 16 bases lay in between. In germline, CDR1 is MNHNS, CDR2 SASEGT. This CDR3 contains 16 residues. CDR3 sequence (DNA): TGTGCCAGCAGTGAGCGGGGTTGGGCAGGACAAGAGACCCAGTACTTC. It specifies CASSERGWAGQETQYF.

The chain uses TRBV30 and TRBJ2-7; 8 positions match TRBD1. The CDR3 extends over 14 amino acids. CDR1 and CDR2 from the germline V gene are GTSNPN and SVGIG (reference sequence). Trimming cost V 5 bases and J 2 bases; bases outside gene matches: 8. The CDR3 DNA sequence: TGTGCCTGGCCCGGGACAGGACCTCCCTACGAGCAGTACGTC. This codes for CAWPGTGPPYEQYV.

V gene TRBV7-9 combines with J gene TRBJ2-7; the D is unclear. Germline V lookup: CDR1 SEHNR, CDR2 FQNEAQ (reference sequence). The V and J ends lost 8 bases and 6 bases respectively, with 17 bases between them. The CDR3 extends over 13 amino acids. The CDR3 loop is CASSEQLVLEQYF. The CDR3 DNA sequence: TGTGCCAGCTCCGAGCAGTTGGTTCTCGAGCAGTACTTC.

The chain recombines TRBV15 with TRBJ2-3; D gene unclear. The CDR3 contains 15 residues. V shed 1 base and J shed 4 bases, with 12 bases lying between them. CDR1 and CDR2 from the germline V gene are LNHNV and YYDKDF (reference sequence). DNA of the CDR3: TGTGCCACCAGCAGAGGGGCAGCTTCGGCAGATACGCAGTATTTT. It codes for CATSRGAASADTQYF.

The chain carries TRBV6-2 or TRBV6-3 and TRBJ2-2; D may be TRBD2 (6 bases). The V end lost 0 bases, the J end lost 7 bases, and 12 bases lay between the germline ends. CDR1 is MNHEY, CDR2 SVGEGT, per germline. This CDR3 spans 15 amino acids. For the CDR3, the DNA is TGTGCCAGCAGTTACTCCCGGGGAGCGGGCGGGGAGCTGTTTTTT. It yields the protein CASSYSRGAGGELFF.

The CDR3 DNA follows: TGTGCCATCAGTGAGGCGACAGGGAGGGCTCAGCCCCAGCATTTT. Translated: CAISEATGRAQPQHF. This chain uses TRBV10-3 with TRBJ1-5; 7 positions agree with TRBD1. The ends lost 2 bases at V and 6 bases at J; junction bases unmatched: 7. Germline-derived CDR1 and CDR2 are ENHRY and SYGVKD. CDR3 size: 15 residues.

This clone is labeled medium-sized. V and J are TRBV20-1 and TRBJ1-1; 7 bases are shared with TRBD1. Germline CDR1 and CDR2: DFQATT and SNEGSKA (reference sequence). This CDR3 is 11 amino acids long. The V segment lost 3 bases and the J segment 8 bases; nucleotides outside the gene matches: 3. The CDR3: CSASRGQEAFF. DNA for the CDR3: TGCAGTGCTAGCCGGGGACAGGAAGCTTTCTTT.

CDR3 in amino acids: CASSFFIGSQETQYF. The CDR3, as DNA: TGTGCCAGCAGCTTCTTCATCGGGTCACAAGAGACCCAGTACTTC. The rearrangement uses TRBV5-6 and TRBJ2-5, with D unresolved. The germline V gene encodes CDR1 SGHDT and CDR2 YYEEEE. V lost 2 bases and J lost 2, with 13 bases in between. The CDR3 sequence is 15 residues long.

The chain recombines TRBV7-2 with TRBJ1-5; no firm D call. Deletions cut 3 bases from V and 0 bases from J, with 9 bases between. The CDR3 has 15 residues. The germline V gene has CDR1 SGHTA and CDR2 FQGNSA. In nucleotides, the CDR3 is TGTGCCAGCAGCTTTGCGGATGATAGCAATCAGCCCCAGCATTTT. Translated, it gives CASSFADDSNQPQHF.

This clone showed up just once. This CDR3 reads CASSLALAGDAFF. For the CDR3, the DNA is TGTGCCAGCAGCTTGGCCTTGGCGGGTGACGCTTTCTTT. This chain uses TRBV5-4 with TRBJ1-1; unclear D gene. Germline lookup yields CDR1 SGHNT and CDR2 YYREEE (reference sequence). With 0 bases removed from V and 11 bases from J, the gap between germline ends came to 14 bases. The CDR3 is 13 amino acids.